This T cell receptor (beta chain) stems from a study of blood T cell repertoires in COVID-19. Authors' data handling: Reference gene primer amplification gave nucleated cell count estimates. Clones were sequenced by immunoSEQ multiplex PCR, and TCRdb holds only the in-frame ones, with some missing. V and J calls plus clone size are reproduced from that table; the DNA served to infer D and trimming. The sample lists 50,000 to 70,000 clones, more than 70% occurring once. The receptor's source is a man aged 45-60 years with active COVID-19. Sequencing used peripheral blood.

The CDR3 DNA sequence: TGTGCCAGCTCCCCCGGACTAGCGGGAGAGAATACGCAGTATTTT. Amino acid sequence: CASSPGLAGENTQYF. The rearrangement uses TRBV18 and TRBJ2-3; TRBD2 matches at 13 bases. Trimming took 6 bases from V and 7 from J; bases not matched to a gene: 7. This CDR3 has 15 amino acids. CDR1 is KGHSH, CDR2 LQKENI, per germline.